Reported below is one T cell receptor (beta chain). Germline loops: CDR1 MNHEY, CDR2 SMNVEV (reference sequence). V trimming: 0 bases; J trimming: 8 bases; junction bases outside the gene matches: 4. This CDR3 has 15 residues. This sample was taken from a study of control samples from healthy donors and cancer patients. Data came from immunoSEQ multiplex PCR; TCRdb stores just in-frame clones and leaves some out. This table holds about 92,000 clones, more than 75% found once. This receptor was taken from a woman aged 60 to 75 in good health. The material sequenced was blood. V and J are TRBV27 and TRBJ1-6; 7 bases agree with TRBD1. CDR3 nucleotides: TGTGCCAGCAGTTTATCCTACAGGGGTGATTCACCCCTCCACTTT. The encoded protein is CASSLSYRGDSPLHF.